This is a list of T cell receptor beta chains from one sample in a study of T cells in Graves' hyperthyroidism and ophthalmopathy. TCRdb used MiXCR to reprocess the multiplex PCR reads, holding one entry per CDR3 protein. The table shows hundreds of thousands of distinct CDR3 sequences, with around 15% occurring only once. The sequencing sample was made of blood. The receptors derive from a woman between 40 and 55 years old with Graves' hyperthyroidism. CDR3s include the opening cysteine and the closing phenylalanine or tryptophan. D genes are given only for firm matches. Clone size appears in some rows only: once, few, many, or a class for an expanded clone.

v_call	clone_size	j_call	d_call	cdr3_nt	cdr3_aa
TRBV7-9	few	TRBJ2-7	TRBD2	TGTGCCAGCAGCTTCCGGGGGGGATTTAACGAGCAGTACTTC	CASSFRGGFNEQYF
TRBV2	many	TRBJ2-7	TRBD1	TGTGCCAGCAGTGAAAGACAGGGGGGAACCTACGAGCAGTACTTC	CASSERQGGTYEQYF
TRBV5-6	many	TRBJ2-1	.	TGTGCCAGCAGCTTACGTTTATACAATGAGCAGTTCTTC	CASSLRLYNEQFF
TRBV3-1	.	TRBJ1-4	.	TGTGCCAGCAGCCCCCACCAGGGGTATGAAAAACTGTTTTTT	CASSPHQGYEKLFF
TRBV9	few	TRBJ1-2	.	TGTGCCAGCAGCGTAGGATCAGGGATCTATGGCTACACCTTC	CASSVGSGIYGYTF
TRBV20-1	many	TRBJ2-7	.	TGCAGTGCTAGAGATGTAGGAGAATACTACGAGCAGTACTTC	CSARDVGEYYEQYF
TRBV6-5	many	TRBJ2-7	TRBD1	TGTGCCAGCAGTTACCCCCGGCAGGGGGCAGGTGAGCAGTACTTC	CASSYPRQGAGEQYF
TRBV6-1	many	TRBJ1-5	.	TGTGCCAGCAGGAAAGAAAATCAGCCCCAGCATTTT	CASRKENQPQHF
TRBV6-9	.	TRBJ1-3	.	TGTGCCAGCAGTTACCGACAGGACGGCACTGGAAACACCATATATTTT	CASSYRQDGTGNTIYF
TRBV7-2	many	TRBJ2-7	TRBD1	TGTGCCAGCAGCTTAGCGGTGGGACAGTACTACGAGCAGTACTTC	CASSLAVGQYYEQYF
TRBV30	many	TRBJ2-2	.	TGTGCCTGGAGCCATAGGTTACACGACCCCTCGGGCACCGGGGAGCTGTTTTTT	CAWSHRLHDPSGTGELFF
TRBV7-9	many	TRBJ2-1	TRBD2	TGTGCCAGCAGCTTAGGGTCTAGCGGGAGGGTTGGTGAGCAGTTCTTC	CASSLGSSGRVGEQFF
TRBV29-1	.	TRBJ2-7	.	TGCAGCGTTGATGACGGATCCTACGAGCAGTACTTC	CSVDDGSYEQYF
TRBV20-1	many	TRBJ1-4	TRBD1	TGCAGTGCTTCGGGACAGCGGAATAAACTGTTTTTT	CSASGQRNKLFF
TRBV5-1	many	TRBJ1-1	TRBD1	TGCGCCAGCAGCTTATTCTCGACAGGGTCCACTGAAGCTTTCTTT	CASSLFSTGSTEAFF
TRBV6-5	.	TRBJ1-5	.	TGTGCCAGCAGTTACGGCAGGTCTAGCAATCAGCCCCAGCATTTT	CASSYGRSSNQPQHF
TRBV7-3	many	TRBJ2-2	TRBD1	TGTGCCAGCTCCGGGACAGCGAACACCGGGGAGCTGTTTTTT	CASSGTANTGELFF
TRBV7-9	.	TRBJ1-1	.	TGTGCCAGCAGCCCCGTGCGGGGCGCCAAACTCGACACTGAAGCTTTCTTT	CASSPVRGAKLDTEAFF
TRBV18	.	TRBJ2-4	.	TGTGCCAGCTCACCAGATGACAGAAGAGGATACATTCAGTACTTC	CASSPDDRRGYIQYF
TRBV7-9	many	TRBJ2-3	.	TGTGCCAGCAGCTCTACGACCAGGGAGAGAGATACGCAGTATTTT	CASSSTTRERDTQYF
TRBV27	few	TRBJ2-7	.	TGTGCCAGCAGAGACATCGATTCCTACGAGCAGTACTTC	CASRDIDSYEQYF
TRBV12-3/TRBV12-4	many	TRBJ2-2	.	TGTGCCAGCAGTACCATAAGACAGTTAGCCGGGGAGCTGTTTTTT	CASSTIRQLAGELFF
TRBV11-2	few	TRBJ1-1	TRBD1	TGTGCCAGCAGCTCGTTACAGGGGAACACTGAAGCTTCCTTT	CASSSLQGNTEASF
TRBV12-3/TRBV12-4	many	TRBJ2-1	TRBD2	TGTGCCAGCAGCATCGGACTAGCGGCAGCCAATGAGCAGTTCTTC	CASSIGLAAANEQFF
TRBV4-1	.	TRBJ2-7	TRBD2	TGCGCCAGCAGCCAAGACTCGTTACTAGCGGGAGTATTTGAGCAGTACTTC	CASSQDSLLAGVFEQYF
TRBV30	many	TRBJ2-7	TRBD1	TGTGCCTCCCGGGACAGGGGCTCCGAGCAGTACTTC	CASRDRGSEQYF
TRBV14	.	TRBJ2-3	TRBD1	TGTGCCAGCAGCCCACCGGGACAGATGTTAGATACGCAGTATTTT	CASSPPGQMLDTQYF
TRBV15	few	TRBJ2-2	TRBD2	TGTGCCACCAGCAGAGATCTTGGACTAGAGGGGATCGGGGAGCTGTTTTTT	CATSRDLGLEGIGELFF
TRBV7-9	few	TRBJ2-6	.	TGTGCCAGCAGCCTCAGCGTCCTGACTTTC	CASSLSVLTF
TRBV12-3/TRBV12-4	few	TRBJ2-7	TRBD2	TGTGCCAGCAGTCCCGGGACTCCGGGACTAGCGGGAGTGGGAAGCGAGCAGTACTTC	CASSPGTPGLAGVGSEQYF
TRBV11-2	many	TRBJ2-7	TRBD1	TGTGCCAGCGGATACCTGACAGGGGCCCACGAGCAGTACTTC	CASGYLTGAHEQYF
TRBV28	many	TRBJ2-1	TRBD2	TGTGCCAGCAGTTTAATAACTAGCGGGCCGACAGAGCAGTTCTTC	CASSLITSGPTEQFF
TRBV5-6	many	TRBJ2-5	TRBD2	TGTGCCAGCAGCTATAAGACTAGCGGCCCTCAAGAGACCCAGTACTTC	CASSYKTSGPQETQYF
TRBV5-1	many	TRBJ2-2	.	TGCGCCAGCAGCTTGATCCTGGGGTCGAACACCGGGGAGCTGTTTTTT	CASSLILGSNTGELFF
TRBV6-1	many	TRBJ2-2	.	TGTGCCAGCAGTGAAATCGAGCGGATCCGGGACACCGGGGAGCTGTTTTTT	CASSEIERIRDTGELFF
TRBV12-3/TRBV12-4	many	TRBJ2-2	.	TGTGCCAGCAGTCGGGGACTTGCGAACACCGGGGAGCTGTTTTTT	CASSRGLANTGELFF
TRBV6-2/TRBV6-3	few	TRBJ2-7	TRBD2	TGTGCCAGCAGTTACGGCGGGACTAGCGGGTACGAGCAGTACTTC	CASSYGGTSGYEQYF
TRBV19	.	TRBJ2-1	TRBD2	TGTGCCAGCCATCATACCGGACTAGCGGGAGACAGGAATGAGCAGTTCTTC	CASHHTGLAGDRNEQFF
TRBV20-1	.	TRBJ2-7	TRBD1	TGCCGGACAGGGGCTCTTCCCTACGAGCAGTACTTC	CRTGALPYEQYF
TRBV5-1	.	TRBJ1-6	TRBD1	TGCGCCAGCAGCTTGGCCGGGGGGACAGATAATTCACCCCTCCACTTT	CASSLAGGTDNSPLHF
TRBV20-1	.	TRBJ2-1	.	TGCGGTGCTAGGCCCGGGACTCAGCAGTTCTTC	CGARPGTQQFF
TRBV4-1	many	TRBJ1-5	TRBD1	TGCGCCAGCAGCCAAGATAGCAGGGGGCAGCCCCAGCATTTT	CASSQDSRGQPQHF
TRBV10-1	few	TRBJ2-3	TRBD1	TGCGCCACCGGGACAGGGTGGGCAGATACGCAGTATTTT	CATGTGWADTQYF
TRBV5-1	many	TRBJ2-1	TRBD2	TGCGCCAGCAGCTTGAGGGCGGGAGTTAGATACAATGAGCAGTTCTTC	CASSLRAGVRYNEQFF
TRBV3-1	many	TRBJ1-4	.	TGTGCCAGCAGCCACACGGGAGGGGGGACTAATGAAAAACTGTTTTTT	CASSHTGGGTNEKLFF
TRBV18	.	TRBJ1-2	.	TGTGCCAGCTCTCCCACGGCCGGGGGGGACTATGGCTACACCTTC	CASSPTAGGDYGYTF
TRBV7-2	few	TRBJ2-2	TRBD2	TGTGCCAGCAGCGCTGGGACTAGCGGGAAAGGCGGGGAGCTGTTTTTT	CASSAGTSGKGGELFF
TRBV7-4	many	TRBJ2-7	TRBD1	TGTGCCAGCAGCCCAGGGGGTAGAATTCTCTACGAGCAGTACTTC	CASSPGGRILYEQYF
TRBV6-1	.	TRBJ2-3	.	TGTGCCAGCAGTGATGGGCTACCTTATTTCACAGATACGCAGTATTTT	CASSDGLPYFTDTQYF
TRBV4-3	.	TRBJ2-1	.	TGCGCCAGCAGCTCAACGGACCTGGGGACCCAGTTCTTC	CASSSTDLGTQFF
TRBV7-9	many	TRBJ2-1	.	TGTGCCAGCAGCTTAGTCCTGTCCGAGCAGTTCTTC	CASSLVLSEQFF
TRBV25-1	.	TRBJ2-1	TRBD2	TGTGCCAGCAGTGAATACAGGGGACTAGGGGGAGGGGACAATGAGCAGTTCTTC	CASSEYRGLGGGDNEQFF
TRBV9	.	TRBJ2-5	TRBD2	TGTGCCAGCAGCGTAGCGGGAGGGGCAGGGACCCAGTACTTC	CASSVAGGAGTQYF
TRBV7-7	.	TRBJ2-3	.	TGTGCTAGCAGCTCGGCGGGATTGCAAGAGCCGCAGTATTTT	CASSSAGLQEPQYF
TRBV7-9	.	TRBJ1-5	TRBD1	TGTGCCAGCAGCTCCGGACAGGGCCCTTATCAGCCCCAGCATTTT	CASSSGQGPYQPQHF
TRBV7-2	.	TRBJ1-1	.	TGTGCCAGCAGCTTAGTCCGGGGAGGATTTGCTGAAGCTTTCTTT	CASSLVRGGFAEAFF
TRBV29-1	few	TRBJ2-1	TRBD2	TGCAGCGCCGAGGGAGGGCCAGGAGGGGATGAGCAGTTCTTC	CSAEGGPGGDEQFF
TRBV28	many	TRBJ2-3	TRBD1	TGTGCCAGCAGTTTAGAGACAGGGCCTAGCACAGATACGCAGTATTTT	CASSLETGPSTDTQYF